This passage covers 26 T cell receptor beta chains from one sample sequenced in a study of T cells in Graves' hyperthyroidism and ophthalmopathy (dated by TCRdb to 2018 to 2020). Receptor libraries were prepared by multiplex PCR. Reads for this sample came from an Illumina HiSeq 2000. Amplification of TCR beta CDR3 regions was carried out from RNA transcripts. For the first round of RT-PCR on the TCR CDR3, the HTBI primer set was used together with the Qiagen OneStep RT-PCR kit. The public reads were reprocessed in TCRdb via fastp at Q25 and MiXCR, keeping in-frame beta chains. Every entry covers one CDR3 protein and lists the most common genes and DNA from its rows. The sample has 300,000 to 400,000 distinct CDR3 sequences on record, 14% of them singletons. Together, the top ten hold more than 9.5% of the sample. The sequencing sample was made of blood. The receptors come from a woman aged 60-75 years with Graves' hyperthyroidism.

In its sample, this clonotype was seen many times. The chain employs TRBV6-1 and TRBJ2-3, with TRBD2 matching over 12 bases. V shed 3 bases, J shed 0 bases, and the junction held 1 base outside the gene matches. The CDR3 has 16 residues. Germline CDR1 reads MNHNS; CDR2 reads SASEGT. CDR3 loop: CASSDGTSGSTDTQYF. The CDR3 DNA sequence: TGTGCCAGCAGTGATGGGACTAGCGGGAGCACAGATACGCAGTATTTT.

The table lists this clonotype with many counts. The V and J genes are TRBV12-3 or TRBV12-4 and TRBJ2-1; maybe TRBD1 (5 bases). This CDR3 comprises 14 residues. V shed 6 bases and J shed 4 bases, with 13 bases lying between them. The CDR3 here is CASRTRERYNEQFF. The DNA of the CDR3 is TGTGCCAGCAGGACCAGGGAACGATACAATGAGCAGTTCTTC.

At least ten counts were recorded for this clonotype. J is TRBJ2-7 and V is TRBV18; maybe TRBD1 (6 bases). The CDR3 is 13 amino acids. V lost 4 bases, J lost 2 bases, and 9 bases lay in between. Germline CDR1 is KGHSH and CDR2 is LQKENI. As DNA, the CDR3 is TGTGCCAGCTCACAGGGACAAGCCTACGAGCAGTACTTC. This gives the protein CASSQGQAYEQYF.

This clonotype was recorded at least ten times. This chain joins TRBV12-3 or TRBV12-4 and TRBJ2-6; TRBD1 or TRBD2 may be the D gene (5 bases each). V dropped 7 bases and J dropped 0 bases, with 19 bases sitting between them. CDR3 size: 18 residues. CDR3 loop: CASMSGAPPSSGANVLTF. In nucleotides, the CDR3 is TGTGCCAGCATGTCCGGGGCTCCTCCTAGCTCTGGGGCCAACGTCCTGACTTTC.

This clonotype was seen repeatedly, ten times or more. The rearrangement links TRBV5-1 to TRBJ2-3; D remains ambiguous. Trimming shortened V by 1 base and J by 6 bases, and 6 bases separated the two germline ends. CDR1 and CDR2 from the germline V gene are SGHRS and YFSETQ. This CDR3 has 12 residues. CDR3 bases: TGCGCCAGCAGCTTGTCCTGGGATACGCAGTATTTT. It encodes CASSLSWDTQYF.

This chain joins TRBV12-3 or TRBV12-4 and TRBJ2-2, with 7 bases aligning to TRBD2. V trimming: 5 bases; J trimming: 6 bases; junction bases outside the gene matches: 3. The CDR3 is 13 residues long. This CDR3 reads CASSPAGAGELFF. CDR3 in DNA: TGTGCCAGCAGTCCCGCGGGGGCCGGGGAGCTGTTTTTT.

This clonotype occurred a few times. CDR3 amino acids: CASSQDPLSGSYEQYF. The CDR3 bases are TGTGCCAGCAGCCAAGATCCTCTGAGCGGCTCCTACGAGCAGTACTTC. This chain joins TRBV4-2 and TRBJ2-7; the D gene is possibly TRBD2 (5 bases). The CDR3 spans 16 residues. Trimming removed 0 bases from V and 0 bases from J, with 12 bases in between. Germline values: CDR1 LGHNA, CDR2 YNFKEQ.

This clonotype was recorded a few times. The chain joins TRBV7-6 to TRBJ2-2, with D perhaps matching TRBD2 (7 bases). This CDR3 has 13 residues. The V end was cut by 1 base, the J end by 14 bases, with 14 bases between. CDR1 SGHVS and CDR2 FNYEAQ come from the germline V gene. The CDR3 is CASSLGTAGKLFF. CDR3 DNA: TGTGCCAGCAGCTTAGGGACAGCGGGGAAACTGTTTTTT.

Of note for this clonotype: A read error is possible here, since a much larger clone lies one base away. The genes are TRBV11-2 and TRBJ2-7, with no clear D. TRBJ2-1 matches the DNA end more closely, so the J call is doubtful. This CDR3 has 15 residues. Germline loops: CDR1 SGHAT, CDR2 FQNNGV. CDR3 in amino acids: CASSPTPQALYEQFF. As DNA, the CDR3 is TGTGCCAGCAGTCCGACACCCCAAGCCCTCTACGAGCAGTTCTTC.

This clonotype was seen many times. V usage is TRBV20-1 and J usage is TRBJ2-1, with D perhaps TRBD1 (6 bases). CDR3 size: 13 residues. Between the trimmed V and J ends, which lost 0 bases and 5 bases, there was a span of 8 bases. CDR1 is DFQATT, CDR2 SNEGSKA, per germline (reference sequence). The CDR3 region has the DNA TGCAGTGCTAGAGATTACAGGGACAATGAGCAGTTCTTC. Its protein is CSARDYRDNEQFF.

This clonotype was counted ten times or more. The rearrangement joins TRBV12-3 or TRBV12-4 to TRBJ2-3; D gene uncertain. The V gene lost 1 base and the J gene lost 4 bases, with 9 bases spanning the gap. The CDR3 covers 14 residues. CDR3 sequence: CASSLVYVADTQYF. DNA for the CDR3: TGTGCCAGCAGTTTAGTATATGTTGCAGATACGCAGTATTTT.

This clonotype was found many times. The J gene is TRBJ2-3, the V gene TRBV12-3 or TRBV12-4; D might be TRBD2 (5 bases). The CDR3 runs to 14 residues. V was cut by 7 bases and J by 2 bases, with 13 bases left in between. In nucleotides, the CDR3 is TGTGCCAGCATCCTGGAGGAGGTCACAGATACGCAGTATTTT. This encodes CASILEEVTDTQYF.

This clonotype was seen repeatedly, ten times or more. CDR3 amino acids: CASSPPPLYEQYF. The CDR3 DNA reads TGTGCCAGCAGTCCCCCCCCGCTCTACGAGCAGTACTTC. This chain connects TRBV7-2 to TRBJ2-7; D is unclear. In germline, CDR1 is SGHTA, CDR2 FQGNSA. This CDR3 has 13 residues. V was pared by 6 bases and J by 3 bases, with 12 bases between. Combining the CDR3 with reference TRBV7-2 and TRBJ2-7 gives the whole variable domain GAGVSQSPSNKVTEKGKDVELRCDPISGHTALYWYRQSLGQGLEFLIYFQGNSAPDKSGLPSDRFSAERTGGSVSTLTIQRTQQEDSAVYLCASSPPPLYEQYFGPGTRLTVT.

This clonotype has just a few counts. The chain joins TRBV6-1 to TRBJ2-1; TRBD1 is a possible D gene (6 bases). The CDR3 loop spans 11 amino acids. The germline gives CDR1 MNHNS, CDR2 SASEGT. The V and J ends lost 5 bases and 10 bases respectively, with 9 bases between them. Here the CDR3 reads CASSTDREQFF. Here the CDR3 DNA reads TGTGCCAGCAGTACTGACAGGGAGCAGTTCTTC.

This clonotype was recorded at least ten times. The chain carries TRBV10-3 and TRBJ2-3, with D perhaps matching TRBD2 (6 bases). V dropped 2 bases and J dropped 0 bases, with 6 bases sitting between them. Germline values: CDR1 ENHRY, CDR2 SYGVKD. The CDR3 has 14 amino acids. The CDR3 nucleotides read TGTGCCATCAGTGAGGGACTAAGCACAGATACGCAGTATTTT. Its protein is CAISEGLSTDTQYF.

As to this clonotype: A much larger clone differs by one base, so this may be a read error. The gene calls are TRBV2 and TRBJ2-2; 11 bases align to TRBD1. The germline V gene has CDR1 SNHLY and CDR2 FYNNEI. Trimming at V came to 8 bases and at J to 4 bases, leaving 3 bases not matched to a gene. This CDR3 comprises 14 residues. CDR3 in DNA: TGTGCCAGCGGACAGGGGGCGGGCACCGGGGAGCTGTTTTTT. It yields the protein CASGQGAGTGELFF.

This clonotype has at least ten counts. The rearrangement joins TRBV6-1 to TRBJ1-1, with 7 bases matching TRBD1. Germline V lookup: CDR1 MNHNS, CDR2 SASEGT. The J segment lost 4 bases and the V segment lost 6 bases, leaving 11 bases of the junction unmatched. The CDR3 extends over 15 amino acids. CDR3 sequence: CASRDELQGITEAFF. The CDR3 DNA follows: TGTGCCAGCAGAGATGAACTACAGGGGATCACTGAAGCTTTCTTT.

V is TRBV5-1 and J is TRBJ2-3; 7 bases are shared with TRBD1. This CDR3 comprises 15 residues. CDR1 is SGHRS and CDR2 is YFSETQ in the germline V gene. V lost 4 bases and J lost 4; bases outside the gene matches: 9. The CDR3 sequence is CASSTIQGVADTQYF. CDR3 bases: TGCGCCAGCAGCACCATCCAGGGGGTCGCAGATACGCAGTATTTT.

This clonotype has ten or more counts. The gene calls are TRBV30 and TRBJ2-7, with a weak D call TRBD1 (6 bases). The germline gives CDR1 GTSNPN, CDR2 SVGIG (reference sequence). The CDR3 runs 15 residues. V was shortened by 3 bases and J by 2 bases, with 17 bases between the two germline ends. DNA for the CDR3: TGTGCCTGGAGAGGAACCGGGACACTCACCTACGAGCAGTACTTC. The encoded protein is CAWRGTGTLTYEQYF.

The chain employs TRBV4-1 and TRBJ2-4, with TRBD2 identical over 7 bases. The V and J ends lost 6 bases and 0 bases, in that order; junction bases with no gene match: 8. Germline loops: CDR1 MGHRA, CDR2 YSYEKL. The CDR3 runs to 16 residues. CDR3 region: CASRDSGSRAKNIQYF. CDR3 DNA: TGCGCCAGCAGAGATAGCGGGTCCAGAGCCAAAAACATTCAGTACTTC.

This clonotype was recorded a few times. The chain employs TRBV24-1 and TRBJ1-3; unclear D gene. Germline V gene data show CDR1 as KGHDR and CDR2 as SFDVKD. This CDR3 has 14 residues. Deletions cut 3 bases from V and 2 bases from J, with 7 bases between. The CDR3 region has the DNA TGTGCCACCAGTGATCGTCAAGCTGGAAACACCATATATTTT. It yields the protein CATSDRQAGNTIYF.

In this sample, this clonotype turned up many times. J is TRBJ2-7 and V is TRBV2; D gene uncertain. Trimming took off 1 base at V and 3 bases at J, with 4 bases between the two ends. Germline CDR1 is SNHLY and CDR2 is FYNNEI. The CDR3 totals 12 residues. The CDR3 region is CASSEGFYEQYF. CDR3 bases: TGTGCCAGCAGTGAAGGGTTCTACGAGCAGTACTTC.

In its sample, this clonotype was seen once. This chain uses TRBV5-1 with TRBJ2-7; perhaps TRBD1 as D (5 bases). The V gene's germline CDR1 is SGHRS and CDR2 YFSETQ. V dropped 0 bases and J dropped 2 bases, with 15 bases sitting between them. This CDR3 is built from 16 residues. The CDR3 DNA sequence: TGCGCCAGCAGCTTGGCTCCAGGGCCAGGACCCTACGAGCAGTACTTC. This sequence encodes CASSLAPGPGPYEQYF.

The sample holds a few counts of this clonotype. A read error may account for a junction end that differs from germline. The chain combines TRBV11-3 with TRBJ1-3; 10 bases align to TRBD1. This CDR3 is built from 18 residues. Per the germline V gene, CDR1 is SGHNT and CDR2 is YENEEA. The CDR3 region has the DNA TGTGCCAGCAGCTTATCTCAGTCCGGGACAGGGGCTGGTAACACCATATATTTT. It is translated as CASSLSQSGTGAGNTIYF. The full variable domain, rest sourced from reference TRBV11-3 and TRBJ1-3, is EAGVVQSPRYKIIEKKQPVAFWCNPISGHNTLYWYLQNLGQGPELLIRYENEEAVDDSQLPKDRFSAERLKGVDSTLKIQPAELGDSAVYLCASSLSQSGTGAGNTIYFGEGSWLTVV.

V and J are TRBV7-9 and TRBJ2-2; 7 bases line up with TRBD2. Trimming at V came to 5 bases and at J to 3 bases, leaving 9 bases not matched to a gene. The CDR3 has 16 amino acids. Germline CDR1 SEHNR, CDR2 FQNEAQ (reference sequence). The CDR3 reads CASSHGEGFHTGELFF. CDR3 DNA: TGTGCCAGCAGCCACGGGGAGGGGTTCCACACCGGGGAGCTGTTTTTT.

This chain joins TRBV19 and TRBJ1-5; 7 bases map to TRBD1. Germline V lookup: CDR1 LNHDA, CDR2 SQIVND (reference sequence). Trimming took 6 bases from V and 4 from J; bases not matched to a gene: 9. This CDR3 has 15 residues. The DNA of the CDR3 is TGTGCCAGTAGAGCAGGGGGTACTGGAAATCAGCCCCAGCATTTT. Translation gives CASRAGGTGNQPQHF.